What follows is one TCR beta chain and its context. What it recognizes is unknown. Losses at the gene ends were 6 bases for V and 0 bases for J; bases not matched to a gene: 5. The CDR3 spans 15 residues. Germline V gives CDR1 WNHNN, CDR2 SYGVQD (reference sequence). The sample originates from a study of cytomegalovirus exposure and HLA in healthy donors. Study results and limitations: A later analysis reported that several of the most significant clusters appeared to be linked to common viral pathogens, among them Epstein-Barr virus. Accurate HLA-A and HLA-B prediction from TCR beta sequences was reported for most subjects.

In the PCR, 60 Vbeta and 13 Jbeta primers were used. The method was immunoSEQ multiplex PCR; TCRdb's version includes in-frame clones alone and lacks a portion of them. In the table there are about 100,000 clones, roughly 76% of which are singletons. The sequence was collected from a woman in her fifties or sixties in good health and CMV-seropositive. Sequenced sample: PBMCs. V is TRBV10-1 and J is TRBJ1-5, with 7 bases fitting TRBD1. The CDR3 reads CASRAGGYSNQPQHF. The CDR3 coding sequence is TGCGCCAGCAGAGCAGGGGGATATAGCAATCAGCCCCAGCATTTT.